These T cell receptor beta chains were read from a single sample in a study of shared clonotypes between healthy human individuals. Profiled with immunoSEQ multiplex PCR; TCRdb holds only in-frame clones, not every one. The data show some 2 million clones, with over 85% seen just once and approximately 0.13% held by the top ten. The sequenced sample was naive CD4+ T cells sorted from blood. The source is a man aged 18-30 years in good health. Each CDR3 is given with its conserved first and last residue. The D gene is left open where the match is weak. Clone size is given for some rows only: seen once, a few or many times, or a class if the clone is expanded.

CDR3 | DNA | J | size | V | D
CASSEDPGGSTDTQYF | TGTGCCAGCAGTGAAGATCCGGGAGGGAGCACAGATACGCAGTATTTT | TRBJ2-3 | NA | TRBV6-1 | TRBD2
CALGGGYGYTF | TGTGCCTTGGGCGGGGGCTATGGCTACACCTTC | TRBJ1-2 | NA | TRBV30 | NA
CASGPSGASYNEQFF | TGTGCCAGCGGCCCTAGCGGGGCCTCCTACAATGAGCAGTTCTTC | TRBJ2-1 | NA | TRBV28 | TRBD2
CASSQARDLNEKLFF | TGCGCCAGCAGCCAGGCCCGGGACCTTAATGAAAAACTGTTTTTT | TRBJ1-4 | NA | TRBV4-1 | NA
CASSLRGAGQPQHF | TGTGCCAGCAGCTTGAGGGGCGCAGGTCAGCCCCAGCATTTT | TRBJ1-5 | NA | TRBV5-6 | NA
CASSPTGAGANVLTF | TGTGCCAGTAGTCCAACAGGGGCTGGGGCCAACGTCCTGACTTTC | TRBJ2-6 | once | TRBV6-4 | TRBD1
CASSYPGTAYGYTF | TGTGCCAGCAGTTACCCGGGGACAGCCTATGGCTACACCTTC | TRBJ1-2 | NA | TRBV6-6 | TRBD1
CASSQELAGGITGELFF | TGCGCCAGCAGCCAAGAGCTAGCGGGAGGCATCACCGGGGAGCTGTTTTTT | TRBJ2-2 | NA | TRBV4-3 | TRBD2
CASSLTGTGTNEQYF | TGCGCCAGCAGCTTGACCGGGACAGGAACGAACGAGCAGTACTTC | TRBJ2-7 | NA | TRBV5-1 | TRBD1
CSAKGGYPTGELFF | TGCAGCGCCAAGGGAGGGTATCCGACCGGGGAGCTGTTTTTT | TRBJ2-2 | NA | TRBV29-1 | TRBD2
CAITIIGTGEQFF | TGTGCCATCACCATTATAGGGACGGGAGAGCAGTTCTTC | TRBJ2-1 | NA | TRBV10-3 | NA
CASSLYQGYGYTF | TGTGCCAGCAGCTTATATCAGGGCTATGGCTACACCTTC | TRBJ1-2 | NA | TRBV7-2 | NA
CANGSTGGGYEQYF | TGTGCCAACGGCTCCACGGGAGGGGGCTACGAGCAGTACTTC | TRBJ2-7 | NA | TRBV7-9 | TRBD2
CASRRTGTGGGQLFF | TGTGCCAGCAGGCGGACCGGGACAGGGGGAGGGCAACTGTTTTTT | TRBJ1-4 | NA | TRBV9 | TRBD1
CASSDSGGGETQYF | TGTGCCAGCAGCGATTCGGGGGGCGGTGAGACCCAGTACTTC | TRBJ2-5 | NA | TRBV2 | NA
CASSKPTGAGETQYF | TGTGCCAGCAGTAAACCGACAGGGGCAGGGGAGACCCAGTACTTC | TRBJ2-5 | NA | TRBV6-1 | TRBD1
CASSLTPVITYEQYF | TGTGCCAGCAGCTTAACCCCCGTAATAACCTACGAGCAGTACTTC | TRBJ2-7 | NA | TRBV11-2 | NA
CASSLASGADEQYF | TGTGCCAGCAGCTTAGCCTCAGGGGCTGACGAGCAGTACTTC | TRBJ2-7 | NA | TRBV7-9 | NA